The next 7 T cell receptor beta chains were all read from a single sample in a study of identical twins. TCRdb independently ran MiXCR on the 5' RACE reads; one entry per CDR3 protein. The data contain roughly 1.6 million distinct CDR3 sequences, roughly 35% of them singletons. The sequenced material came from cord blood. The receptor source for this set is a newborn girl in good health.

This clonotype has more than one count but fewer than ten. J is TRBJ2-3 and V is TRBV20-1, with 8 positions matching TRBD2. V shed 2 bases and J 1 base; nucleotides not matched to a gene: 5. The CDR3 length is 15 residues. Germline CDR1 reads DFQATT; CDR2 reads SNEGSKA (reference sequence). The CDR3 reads CSARSHSGGTDTQYF. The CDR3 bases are TGCAGTGCTAGATCCCATAGCGGGGGCACAGATACGCAGTATTTT.

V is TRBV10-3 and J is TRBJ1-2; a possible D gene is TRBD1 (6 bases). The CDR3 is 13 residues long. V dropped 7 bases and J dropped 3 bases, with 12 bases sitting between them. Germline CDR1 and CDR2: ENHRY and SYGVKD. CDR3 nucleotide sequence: TGTGCCATCACAAGGACAGCCGACTATGGCTACACCTTC. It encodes CAITRTADYGYTF.

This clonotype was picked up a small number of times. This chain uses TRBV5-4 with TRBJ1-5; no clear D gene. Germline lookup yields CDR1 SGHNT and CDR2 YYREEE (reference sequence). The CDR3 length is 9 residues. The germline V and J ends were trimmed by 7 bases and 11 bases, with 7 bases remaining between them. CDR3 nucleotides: TGTGCCAGCCATAGGACCCAGCATTTT. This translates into CASHRTQHF.

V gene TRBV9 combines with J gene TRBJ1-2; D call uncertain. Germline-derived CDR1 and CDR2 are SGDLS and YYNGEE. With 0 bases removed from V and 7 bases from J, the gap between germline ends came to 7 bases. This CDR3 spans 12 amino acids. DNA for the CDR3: TGTGCCAGCAGCGTAGATCTTGGTGGCTACACCTTC. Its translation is CASSVDLGGYTF.

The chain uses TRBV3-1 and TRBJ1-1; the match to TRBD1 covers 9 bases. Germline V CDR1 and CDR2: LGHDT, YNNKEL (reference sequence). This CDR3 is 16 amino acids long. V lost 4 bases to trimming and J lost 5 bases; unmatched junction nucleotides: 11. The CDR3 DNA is TGTGCCAGCAGCCCCGGGACAGGGAATGGGAGGACTGAAGCTTTCTTT. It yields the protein CASSPGTGNGRTEAFF.

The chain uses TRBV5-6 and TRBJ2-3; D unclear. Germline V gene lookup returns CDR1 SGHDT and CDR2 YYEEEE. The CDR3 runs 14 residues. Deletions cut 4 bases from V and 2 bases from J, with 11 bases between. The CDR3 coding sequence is TGTGCCAGCAGCCCGAACGCTCTCACAGATACGCAGTATTTT. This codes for CASSPNALTDTQYF.

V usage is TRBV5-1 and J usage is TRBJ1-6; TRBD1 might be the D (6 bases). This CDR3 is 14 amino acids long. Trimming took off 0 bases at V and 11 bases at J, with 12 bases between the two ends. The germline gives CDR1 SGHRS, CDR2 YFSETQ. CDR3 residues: CASSLGGTSTPLHF. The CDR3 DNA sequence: TGCGCCAGCAGCTTGGGGGGGACATCGACACCCCTCCACTTT.